This is a list of T cell receptor beta chains from one sample in a study of identical twins. In TCRdb, the 5' RACE reads were re-called with MiXCR into one record per CDR3 protein. The sample has 690,000 or so distinct CDR3 sequences, less than 10% seen once; the top ten hold around 0.98%. Separately, the same data were catalogued under a study of yellow fever vaccine responses in identical twins.

Material for sequencing was PBMCs. These receptors all come from a woman younger than 35 in good health. The CDR3 runs from the conserved cysteine through the conserved F or W. A D gene is named only where the DNA matches it firmly. Clone size is shown for a subset of rows, as once, few, many or a class of expanded clone.

V: TRBV6-4
size: NA
D: NA
J: TRBJ1-6
DNA: TGTGCCAGCAAAAGGGGCAGGGTTTTTCTTCGGGATAATTCACCCCTCCACTTT
CDR3: CASKRGRVFLRDNSPLHF

V: TRBV18
size: few
D: TRBD1
J: TRBJ2-1
DNA: TGTGCCAGCTCACCACTAGGGGGCCGGAATGAGCAGTTCTTC
CDR3: CASSPLGGRNEQFF

V: TRBV7-2
size: few
D: NA
J: TRBJ2-7
DNA: TGTGCCAGCAGCTCGACTCGGGGGCTCACCTACGAGCAGTACTTC
CDR3: CASSSTRGLTYEQYF

V: TRBV5-1
size: few
D: TRBD2
J: TRBJ2-5
DNA: TGCGCCAGCAGCTTGGAAGCGGGGCAAGAGACCCAGTACTTC
CDR3: CASSLEAGQETQYF

V: TRBV27
size: few
D: NA
J: TRBJ2-5
DNA: TGTGCCAGCAAACAAAGGGAAAGCGGAGAGACCCAGTACTTC
CDR3: CASKQRESGETQYF

V: TRBV4-2
size: few
D: TRBD2
J: TRBJ2-7
DNA: TGTGCCAGCAGCCAAAAGTTCGGGACTAGGGCCTACGAGCAGTACTTC
CDR3: CASSQKFGTRAYEQYF

V: TRBV20-1
size: NA
D: TRBD1
J: TRBJ2-7
DNA: TGCAGTGCTAGAGATCGGGACAGGGTTGGAGGCTCCTACGAGCAGTACTTC
CDR3: CSARDRDRVGGSYEQYF

V: TRBV25-1
size: few
D: NA
J: TRBJ2-3
DNA: TGTGCCAGCAGTCGACAGGCCTTTTTAGGGGATACGCAGTATTTT
CDR3: CASSRQAFLGDTQYF

V: TRBV11-3
size: few
D: TRBD2
J: TRBJ2-1
DNA: TGTGCCAGCAGCTTAGGAGGGACTAGCGGCAATGAGCAGTTCTTC
CDR3: CASSLGGTSGNEQFF

V: TRBV7-6
size: many
D: NA
J: TRBJ1-1
DNA: TGTGCCAGCAGCTCAACCCTAGGCACTGAAGCTTTCTTT
CDR3: CASSSTLGTEAFF